This T cell receptor beta chain was identified in a study of regulatory T cells in long-lasting Graves disease. Looking at the study overall: Patients with persistent Graves' disease had over 5 years of antithyroid drugs and persistent TSH receptor antibodies.

Time point of the sample: persistent/refractory GD, antithyroid drugs over 5 years with positive TRAb. RNA isolated from PBMCs was used to make the TCR library. According to the study, TCR beta libraries were built with iRepertoire HTBI primers and CDR3-region Arm-PCR. The authors' processing: Identified across the samples were 55 to 75 TRBV segments and 14 TRBJ segments. TCRdb ran MiXCR on the multiplex PCR reads and lists one entry per CDR3 protein. TCRdb's processing, not the authors' own work, is the source of the V and J calls. This sample carries 400,000 to 500,000 distinct CDR3 sequences, around a fifth of them seen once, and the ten largest clones take around 13%. The ends lost 4 bases at V and 1 base at J; junction bases unmatched: 11. This CDR3 is 19 amino acids long. Germline-derived CDR1 and CDR2 are SQVTM and ANQGSEA.

The TCR was taken from a female donor with Graves disease. The V call is TRBV29-1, the J call TRBJ2-2, with 14 bases lining up with TRBD2. The starting material was peripheral blood mononuclear cells (PBMCs), obtained when the disease was refractory, from a patient treated with antithyroid drugs. CDR3 DNA: TGCAGCGTTGGGGGGACTAGCGGGAGCCCCGGCGGGAACACCGGGGAGCTGTTTTTT. Its translation is CSVGGTSGSPGGNTGELFF.